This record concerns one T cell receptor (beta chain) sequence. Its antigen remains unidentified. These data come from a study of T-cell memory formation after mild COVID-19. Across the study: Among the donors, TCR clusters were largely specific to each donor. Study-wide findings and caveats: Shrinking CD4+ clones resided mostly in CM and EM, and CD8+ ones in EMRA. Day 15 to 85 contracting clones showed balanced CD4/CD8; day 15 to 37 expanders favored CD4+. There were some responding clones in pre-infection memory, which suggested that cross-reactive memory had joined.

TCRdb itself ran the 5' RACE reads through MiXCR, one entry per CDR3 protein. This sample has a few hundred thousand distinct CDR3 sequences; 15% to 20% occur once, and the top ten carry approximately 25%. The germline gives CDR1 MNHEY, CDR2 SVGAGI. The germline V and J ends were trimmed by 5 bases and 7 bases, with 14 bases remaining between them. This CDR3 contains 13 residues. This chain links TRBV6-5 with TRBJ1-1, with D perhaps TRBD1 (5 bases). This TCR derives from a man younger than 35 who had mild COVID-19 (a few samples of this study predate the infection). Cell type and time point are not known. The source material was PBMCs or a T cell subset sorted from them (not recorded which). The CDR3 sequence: CASSPAGFVEAFF. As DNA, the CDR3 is TGTGCCAGCAGTCCCGCAGGGTTTGTTGAAGCTTTCTTT.